This T cell receptor (beta chain) is drawn from a study of shared clonotypes between healthy human individuals. Study observations and caveats: Against clonotypes common to all four donors, non-shared ones had lower generation probabilities.

This CDR3 contains 16 residues. V was clipped by 3 bases and J by 4 bases, with 16 bases between them. Germline V gene lookup returns CDR1 MNHEY and CDR2 SVGAGI. The sample holds many counts of this clone. Antigen specificity is unknown. Clones were sequenced by immunoSEQ multiplex PCR, and TCRdb holds only the in-frame ones, with some missing. The sample consists of about 980,000 clones, less than 85% of them appearing once. This chain links TRBV6-5 with TRBJ1-5; no definite D call. Material: memory CD4+ T cells sorted from blood. The subset is: CD45RA-negative fraction. The receptor comes from a young man in good health. In nucleotides, the CDR3 is TGTGCCAGCAGTTATAGTGCAGTTTTCCCTAATCAGCCCCAGCATTTT. Protein: CASSYSAVFPNQPQHF.